The 21 T cell receptor beta chains listed next were all sequenced from one sample in a study of blood T cells in healthy people across ages. PCR was performed a second time for about 6 to 11 cycles using a sample-barcoded 5' primer and a J-beta primer mix. TCRdb reprocessed the 5' RACE reads with MiXCR, giving one entry per CDR3 protein. The sample holds around 1,500,000 distinct CDR3 sequences, approximately 40% seen once. Material for sequencing was blood. These receptors originate from a woman aged 18-29 years in good health.

The chain uses TRBV3-1 and TRBJ1-3; 7 positions match TRBD1. Germline V lookup: CDR1 LGHDT, CDR2 YNNKEL (reference sequence). The CDR3 is 16 residues long. J gave up 0 bases and V 4 bases, and 6 bases lay outside the gene matches. The CDR3 nucleotides read TGTGCCAGCAGCCGGGACAGTCCTTCCTCTGGAAACACCATATATTTT. Its protein is CASSRDSPSSGNTIYF.

The chain employs TRBV2 and TRBJ1-6; 7 nucleotides line up with TRBD1. V was pared by 0 bases and J by 13 bases, with 9 bases of the junction left unmatched. The CDR3 is 15 amino acids. Germline V gene data show CDR1 as SNHLY and CDR2 as FYNNEI. CDR3 region: CASSEATQGRGPLHF. In nucleotides, the CDR3 is TGTGCCAGCAGTGAAGCGACGCAGGGCAGGGGGCCCCTCCACTTT. The complete variable domain, with remaining parts taken from reference TRBV2 and TRBJ1-6, reads EPEVTQTPSHQVTQMGQEVILRCVPISNHLYFYWYRQILGQKVEFLVSFYNNEISEKSEIFDDQFSVERPDGSNFTLKIRSTKLEDSAMYFCASSEATQGRGPLHFGNGTRLTVT.

This clonotype was picked up a small number of times. The chain has TRBV27 and TRBJ2-3, with D possibly TRBD1 on 5 matching bases. Between the trimmed V and J ends, which lost 0 bases and 2 bases, there was a span of 15 bases. Germline CDR1 and CDR2: MNHEY and SMNVEV (reference sequence). This CDR3 has 17 amino acids. The CDR3 DNA follows: TGTGCCAGCAGTTTATCGCGATGGGGCTGGGACACAGATACGCAGTATTTT. Encoded protein: CASSLSRWGWDTDTQYF.

This clonotype was counted only a few times. The chain combines TRBV12-3 or TRBV12-4 with TRBJ1-2, with D possibly TRBD1 on 6 matching bases. Between the trimmed V and J ends, which lost 6 bases and 7 bases, there was a span of 15 bases. The CDR3 spans 13 residues. Written as DNA, the CDR3 is TGTGCCAGCAGCCCGAGGGGGGAGGCTGGCTACACCTTC. Its translation: CASSPRGEAGYTF.

The genes are TRBV11-2 and TRBJ2-7; D call uncertain. CDR3 length: 15 amino acids. Germline CDR1 and CDR2: SGHAT and FQNNGV. V was clipped by 5 bases and J by 6 bases, with 20 bases between them. CDR3 sequence reads: CASSPNLVLSTEQYF. CDR3 coding DNA: TGTGCCAGCAGCCCGAATCTGGTACTATCGACCGAGCAGTACTTC.

The genes are TRBV27 and TRBJ2-6, with TRBD1 matching 8 bases. Germline CDR1 is MNHEY and CDR2 is SMNVEV (reference sequence). With V trimmed by 5 bases and J by 2 bases, 5 bases remained unmatched. This CDR3 comprises 16 residues. The CDR3 DNA follows: TGTGCCAGCAGTCCCACGGGACAGGCTGGGGCCAACGTCCTGACTTTC. Its protein is CASSPTGQAGANVLTF. The full variable domain, in which reference TRBV27 and TRBJ2-6 provide the parts outside the CDR3, is EAQVTQNPRYLITVTGKKLTVTCSQNMNHEYMSWYRQDPGLGLRQIYYSMNVEVTDKGDVPEGYKVSRKEKRNFPLILESPSPNQTSLYFCASSPTGQAGANVLTFGAGSRLTVL.

This clonotype was picked up many times. This chain joins TRBV20-1 and TRBJ2-5; D ambiguous. Germline V gene lookup returns CDR1 DFQATT and CDR2 SNEGSKA (reference sequence). V lost 4 bases to trimming and J lost 5 bases, with 8 bases between them. The CDR3 loop spans 11 amino acids. The CDR3 loop is CSAKGGETQYF. CDR3 nucleotide sequence: TGCAGTGCTAAAGGTGGGGAGACCCAGTACTTC.

The chain uses TRBV18 and TRBJ2-3; no definite D call. The CDR3 totals 14 residues. CDR1 and CDR2 from the germline V gene are KGHSH and LQKENI. Trimming took 8 bases from V and 1 from J, leaving 13 bases between them. CDR3 amino acids: CASPSRSGTDTQYF. The CDR3 DNA sequence: TGTGCCAGCCCCAGCCGCAGTGGCACAGATACGCAGTATTTT.

This clonotype appeared a few times. V is TRBV28 and J is TRBJ2-4; D may be TRBD2 (6 bases). This CDR3 has 13 amino acids. Between the trimmed V and J ends, which lost 5 bases and 4 bases, there was a span of 9 bases. Germline V CDR1 and CDR2: MDHEN, SYDVKM. The CDR3 DNA reads as TGTGCCAGCAGTGTGGCGGGAAAAAACATTCAGTACTTC. This sequence encodes CASSVAGKNIQYF.

V and J are TRBV6-2 or TRBV6-3 and TRBJ2-2; D may be TRBD1 (5 bases). CDR1 and CDR2 from the germline V gene are MNHEY and SVGEGT. The ends were cut back, 0 bases at V and 5 bases at J, with 10 bases in the middle. This CDR3 comprises 15 residues. CDR3 protein: CASSYSTPGTGELFF. The CDR3 bases are TGTGCCAGCAGTTACTCTACCCCAGGGACCGGGGAGCTGTTTTTT.

There are a few counts of this clonotype. The V gene is TRBV12-3 or TRBV12-4, the J gene TRBJ1-5; a weak D match, TRBD1 (6 bases). CDR3 length equals 15 residues. Trimming pared 7 bases from V and 1 base from J, leaving 14 bases between. This CDR3 reads CASTPGTISNQPQHF. CDR3 nucleotide sequence: TGTGCCAGCACCCCCGGGACAATAAGCAATCAGCCCCAGCATTTT.

This clonotype was observed a few times. The chain is built from TRBV25-1 and TRBJ2-1; unclear D gene. Germline V gene data show CDR1 as MGHDK and CDR2 as SYGVNS. The CDR3 is 12 residues long. Trimming left V 0 bases short and J 7 bases short, with 4 bases between. The CDR3 region has the DNA TGTGCCAGCAGTGAATACAAGAATGAGCAGTTCTTC. Amino acids: CASSEYKNEQFF.

As regards this clonotype: The germline gene is not matched at one end of the junction; a read error may be the cause. The chain recombines TRBV7-7 with TRBJ2-1; 9 nucleotides line up with TRBD2. Germline V gives CDR1 SSHAT, CDR2 FNYEAQ (reference sequence). This CDR3 spans 16 amino acids. The CDR3 nucleotides are TGTGCTAGCAGCTTAGGTCCTAGCGGGGCACACAATGAGCAGTTCTTC. Its translation is CASSLGPSGAHNEQFF.

As for this clonotype: A junction boundary mismatches the germline segment, possibly from a read error. This sequence joins TRBV4-1 and TRBJ1-2, with D hard to call. The CDR3 totals 14 residues. CDR1 is MGHRA and CDR2 is YSYEKL in the germline V gene. The CDR3 nucleotides are TGCGCCCGCAGCCCAACCGACGGAGACTATGGCTACACCTTC. This encodes CARSPTDGDYGYTF.

This rearrangement joins TRBV6-1 to TRBJ2-5, with D possibly being TRBD1 (6 bases). The DNA end is more similar to TRBJ2-7, so the J call may be wrong. Looked up from germline, CDR1 is MNHNS and CDR2 is SASEGT. The CDR3 is made up of 15 amino acids. The CDR3: CASSEGTSRGYEQYF. The CDR3 coding sequence is TGTGCCAGCAGTGAGGGGACATCACGGGGCTACGAGCAGTACTTC.

The chain uses TRBV12-3 or TRBV12-4 and TRBJ2-5, with 11 bases identical to TRBD2. Unmatched junction bases numbered 13, after V lost 5 bases and J lost 11 bases. The CDR3 extends over 15 amino acids. CDR3 nucleotides: TGTGCCAGCAGTCTTCTAGCGGGAGGCGTGGGTGAGCAGTACTTC. Translation gives CASSLLAGGVGEQYF.

The chain links TRBV6-1 to TRBJ2-3; D remains ambiguous. From germline, CDR1 is MNHNS and CDR2 SASEGT. This CDR3 has 13 residues. V lost 6 bases and J lost 0, with 7 bases in between. The CDR3 DNA reads TGTGCCAGCAGCGACGCAAGCACAGATACGCAGTATTTT. Translated: CASSDASTDTQYF.

This clonotype occurred a few times. V gene TRBV7-8 combines with J gene TRBJ1-1; unclear D gene. The germline V gene has CDR1 SGHVS and CDR2 FQNEAQ. The CDR3 is 13 amino acids. Trimming stripped 5 bases from V and 6 bases from J, with 13 bases between. CDR3 coding DNA: TGTGCCAGCAGCCCCACAGTAGTCTCTGAAGCTTTCTTT. Its translation: CASSPTVVSEAFF.

This rearrangement joins TRBV4-1 to TRBJ1-3; 7 nucleotides match TRBD1. The CDR3 has 15 amino acids. Germline-derived CDR1 and CDR2 are MGHRA and YSYEKL. J was trimmed by 5 bases and V by 3 bases; bases with no gene match: 7. The CDR3 here is CASSHSTGVRNTIYF. In DNA form, the CDR3 reads TGCGCCAGCAGCCACTCAACAGGGGTGAGAAACACCATATATTTT.

A word on this clonotype: A read error is possible here, since a much larger clone lies one base away. The chain uses TRBV7-2 and TRBJ2-1; 7 bases agree with TRBD1. In germline, CDR1 is SGHTA, CDR2 FQGNSA. After removal of 3 bases from V and 6 bases from J, the junction contained 2 bases not matched to a gene. The CDR3 loop spans 13 amino acids. The CDR3: CASSFNRGNEQFF. The DNA for the CDR3 is TGTGCCAGCAGCTTCAACAGGGGCAATGAGCAGTTCTTC.

This clonotype has a handful of counts. The chain carries TRBV2 and TRBJ2-1; 7 nucleotides match TRBD1. The CDR3 extends over 14 amino acids. Germline CDR1 and CDR2: SNHLY and FYNNEI. J lost 4 bases, V lost 7 bases, and 7 bases had no gene match. In nucleotides, the CDR3 is TGTGCCAGCAAGGGTGACAGGGTATACAATGAGCAGTTCTTC. Translating it yields CASKGDRVYNEQFF.